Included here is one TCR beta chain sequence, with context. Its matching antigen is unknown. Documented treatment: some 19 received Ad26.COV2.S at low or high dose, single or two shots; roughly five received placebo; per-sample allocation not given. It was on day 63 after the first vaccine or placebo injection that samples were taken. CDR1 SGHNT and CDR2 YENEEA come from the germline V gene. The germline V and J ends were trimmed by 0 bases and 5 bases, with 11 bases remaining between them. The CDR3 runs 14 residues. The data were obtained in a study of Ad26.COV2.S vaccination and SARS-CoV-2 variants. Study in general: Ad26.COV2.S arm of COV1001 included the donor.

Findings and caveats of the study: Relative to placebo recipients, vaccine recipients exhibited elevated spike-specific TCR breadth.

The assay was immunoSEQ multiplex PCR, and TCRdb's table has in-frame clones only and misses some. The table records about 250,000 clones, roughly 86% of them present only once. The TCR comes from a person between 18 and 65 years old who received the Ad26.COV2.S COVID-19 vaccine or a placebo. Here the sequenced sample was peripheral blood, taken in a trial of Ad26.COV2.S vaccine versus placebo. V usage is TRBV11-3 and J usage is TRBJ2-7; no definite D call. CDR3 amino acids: CASSLDRSRDEQYF. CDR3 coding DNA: TGTGCCAGCAGCTTAGACCGGAGTAGAGACGAGCAGTACTTC. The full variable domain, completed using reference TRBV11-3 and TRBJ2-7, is EAGVVQSPRYKIIEKKQPVAFWCNPISGHNTLYWYLQNLGQGPELLIRYENEEAVDDSQLPKDRFSAERLKGVDSTLKIQPAELGDSAVYLCASSLDRSRDEQYFGPGTRLTVT.